This TCR beta chain was captured by sequencing in a study of long-term antiretroviral therapy in people with HIV. Study results and caveats: Within the repertoire, clones expanded before ART were dominant at all time points.

The V segment lost 0 bases and the J segment 7 bases; nucleotides outside the gene matches: 14. The germline gives CDR1 LGHNA, CDR2 YNFKEQ. The CDR3 loop spans 18 amino acids. They ran version v3.0 of the immunoSEQ assay at survey level. The study targeted about 40,000-55,000 T-cell genomes per sample in sequencing. The table came from immunoSEQ multiplex PCR; TCRdb's copy has only in-frame clones and leaves some out. There are roughly 25,000 clones in the sample; about 80% occur only once, and more than 5.5% lies in the top ten. As regards this clone: Its antigen is not identified.

The TCR sequence derives from a woman between 25 and 40 years old with HIV. This rearrangement joins TRBV4-2 to TRBJ1-4; 7 bases align to TRBD1. The sample in question was unsorted PBMCs, obtained 1.1 years before starting antiretroviral therapy. As DNA, the CDR3 is TGTGCCAGCAGCCAAGAGGGAAGGAACCGGGACAGCCTTGAAAAACTGTTTTTT. It translates to CASSQEGRNRDSLEKLFF.